The sequence of this T cell receptor beta chain was determined in a study of cytomegalovirus exposure and HLA in healthy donors. The PCR ran on 60 Vbeta and 13 Jbeta primers. Sequencing used immunoSEQ multiplex PCR; TCRdb keeps in-frame clones, though not all of them. The data hold 120,000 to 150,000 clones, with around 75% observed a single time. Study results and limitations: Productive rates of about 87% or about 30% were seen for most TCR beta V segments in an earlier analysis.

V lost 1 base, J lost 3 bases, and 16 bases lay in between. The CDR3 is 16 residues long. The germline gives CDR1 PRHDT, CDR2 FYEKMQ (reference sequence). A remark on this clone: Antigen specificity is unknown.

The sequenced sample consisted of PBMCs. This chain joins TRBV13 and TRBJ2-7; D perhaps matches TRBD2 (6 bases). This TCR derives from a man aged 40-49 years in good health and CMV-seronegative. CDR3 amino acids: CASSLDVRRGIYEQYF. The CDR3 DNA reads as TGTGCCAGCAGCTTAGATGTTAGGAGGGGAATCTACGAGCAGTACTTC. Supplemented by reference TRBV13 and TRBJ2-7, the full variable domain reads AAGVIQSPRHLIKEKRETATLKCYPIPRHDTVYWYQQGPGQDPQFLISFYEKMQSDKGSIPDRFSAQQFSDYHSELNMSSLELGDSALYFCASSLDVRRGIYEQYFGPGTRLTVT.